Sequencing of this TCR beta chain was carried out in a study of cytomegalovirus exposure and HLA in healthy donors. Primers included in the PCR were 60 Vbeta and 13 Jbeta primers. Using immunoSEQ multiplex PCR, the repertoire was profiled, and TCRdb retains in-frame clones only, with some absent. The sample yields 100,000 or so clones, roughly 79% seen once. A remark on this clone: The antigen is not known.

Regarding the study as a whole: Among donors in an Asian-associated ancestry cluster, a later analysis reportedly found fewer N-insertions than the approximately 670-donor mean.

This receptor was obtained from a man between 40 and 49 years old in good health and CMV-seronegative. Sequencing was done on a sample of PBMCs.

Here the CDR3 DNA reads TGCAGCGTTGAAGCAGGAGGAGGAAGGACTGAAGCTTTCTTT. It is translated as CSVEAGGGRTEAFF. The V and J genes are TRBV29-1 and TRBJ1-1, with D unresolved. The germline gives CDR1 SQVTM, CDR2 ANQGSEA. The CDR3 extends over 14 amino acids. The V end was cut by 1 base, the J end by 5 bases, with 14 bases between.